What follows are 22 T cell receptor beta chains derived from one specimen sequenced in a study of beta chain features in type 1 diabetes. Expressed TCRB transcripts were sequenced, since all the RNA that had been isolated was reverse transcribed. Profiling relied on immunoSEQ multiplex PCR, and the TCRdb table lists in-frame clones only, not all of them. The top ten hold roughly 1% of the sample, which has about 290,000 clones, roughly 8% seen once. Sample: central memory CD4+ T cells from blood. All receptors come from a woman between 18 and 30 years old in good health.

This clone was found a few times. V and J are TRBV5-4 and TRBJ2-2; the match to TRBD1 covers 8 bases. The CDR3 extends over 16 amino acids. The germline V gene has CDR1 SGHNT and CDR2 YYREEE (reference sequence). With V trimmed by 6 bases and J by 6 bases, 13 bases remained unmatched. The CDR3 DNA follows: TGTGCCAGCACTTCACAAAACAGGGGGACGGCCGGGGAGCTGTTTTTT. As protein: CASTSQNRGTAGELFF.

The chain employs TRBV5-1 and TRBJ1-1, with D unresolved. CDR1 is SGHRS and CDR2 is YFSETQ in the germline V gene. V was pared by 6 bases and J by 2 bases, with 11 bases between. This CDR3 region has 13 residues. The CDR3 spells CASKIQSNTEAFF. The CDR3 nucleotides read TGCGCCAGCAAAATTCAGAGTAACACTGAAGCTTTCTTT. Full variable domain (remainder filled in from reference TRBV5-1 and TRBJ1-1): KAGVTQTPRYLIKTRGQQVTLSCSPISGHRSVSWYQQTPGQGLQFLFEYFSETQRNKGNFPGRFSGRQFSNSRSEMNVSTLELGDSALYLCASKIQSNTEAFFGQGTRLTVV.

Turning to this clone: The sample holds other DNA sequences that translate to the same CDR3. This sequence joins TRBV9 and TRBJ2-3; D call uncertain. The CDR3 length is 15 residues. V was trimmed by 0 bases and J by 0 bases, leaving 8 bases between them. CDR1 SGDLS and CDR2 YYNGEE come from the germline V gene. The CDR3 nucleotides read TGTGCCAGCAGCGTAGCTCCCGTGAGCACAGATACGCAGTATTTT. Translation gives CASSVAPVSTDTQYF.

This clone was counted at least ten times. The chain has TRBV28 and TRBJ2-1, with a possible D match to TRBD2 (5 bases). CDR1 is MDHEN, CDR2 SYDVKM, per germline. This CDR3 is built from 17 residues. With 6 bases removed from V and 2 bases from J, the gap between germline ends came to 20 bases. The CDR3 protein is CASRGESTRDAYNEQFF. The CDR3 DNA follows: TGTGCCAGCAGGGGAGAATCTACTCGTGATGCCTACAATGAGCAGTTCTTC.

This clone was observed a few times. CDR3 sequence: CASSQDSGRGGQPQHF. CDR3 coding DNA: TGTGCCAGCAGCCAAGATTCGGGCAGGGGGGGACAGCCCCAGCATTTT. The V call is TRBV4-2, the J call TRBJ1-5; TRBD1 matches at 7 bases. The CDR3 runs to 16 residues. Germline CDR1 and CDR2: LGHNA and YNFKEQ. J was trimmed by 7 bases and V by 0 bases; bases with no gene match: 9.

The sample holds a few counts of this clone. The gene calls are TRBV16 and TRBJ1-5; D gene ambiguous. V lost 7 bases and J lost 0, with 10 bases in between. This CDR3 is 14 amino acids long. Per the germline V gene, CDR1 is KGHSY and CDR2 is FQNENV. The CDR3: CASKIRNSNQPQHF. CDR3 nucleotides: TGTGCCAGCAAAATCAGAAATAGCAATCAGCCCCAGCATTTT. The variable domain in full, with the rest retrieved from reference TRBV16 and TRBJ1-5, is GEEVAQTPKHLVRGEGQKAKLYCAPIKGHSYVFWYQQVLKNEFKFLISFQNENVFDETGMPKERFSAKCLPNSPCSLEIQATKLEDSAVYFCASKIRNSNQPQHFGDGTRLSIL.

This clone was detected ten times or more. This chain links TRBV30 with TRBJ1-4; D gene unclear. This CDR3 is 16 amino acids long. CDR1 and CDR2 from the germline V gene are GTSNPN and SVGIG (reference sequence). V shed 0 bases and J shed 10 bases, with 21 bases lying between them. CDR3 nucleotide sequence: TGTGCCTGGAGTGTTGGGTCAGACTTTAGAACCGGAAAACTGTTTTTT. It yields the protein CAWSVGSDFRTGKLFF.

The chain couples TRBV19 to TRBJ1-1; 8 bases match TRBD1. The trim removed 11 bases at V and 7 bases at J, leaving 21 bases unmatched. The V gene's germline CDR1 is LNHDA and CDR2 SQIVND (reference sequence). CDR3 length: 16 residues. The CDR3 loop is CASTRGTGARTNEAFF. DNA of the CDR3: TGTGCCTCCACCCGAGGGACAGGCGCTCGCACTAATGAAGCTTTCTTT.

The rearrangement uses TRBV7-2 and TRBJ1-4, with TRBD1 matching over 8 bases. Trimming removed 5 bases from V and 8 bases from J; junction bases left unmatched: 7. Germline lookup yields CDR1 SGHTA and CDR2 FQGNSA. The CDR3 loop spans 14 amino acids. The CDR3 loop reads CASSPGQGGEKLFF. CDR3 DNA sequence: TGTGCCAGCAGCCCAGGACAGGGTGGAGAAAAACTGTTTTTT.

This clone has just a few counts. The rearrangement links TRBV7-9 to TRBJ2-5, with 13 bases lining up with TRBD2. The germline V gene has CDR1 SEHNR and CDR2 FQNEAQ (reference sequence). The CDR3 is 17 amino acids. Unmatched junction bases numbered 15, after V lost 10 bases and J lost 4 bases. The DNA for the CDR3 is TGTGCCACCCGGCGTACGGGACTAGCGGGATCAGGAGAGACCCAGTACTTC. Protein product: CATRRTGLAGSGETQYF.

This clone was recorded many times. The V gene is TRBV2, the J gene TRBJ1-5; D may be TRBD1 (5 bases). The germline V gene encodes CDR1 SNHLY and CDR2 FYNNEI. The ends were cut back, 5 bases at V and 0 bases at J, with 17 bases in the middle. The CDR3 extends over 17 amino acids. The CDR3, as DNA: TGTGCCAGCAGTCGTCAAGGGGCCCTCAATAGCAATCAGCCCCAGCATTTT. The encoded protein is CASSRQGALNSNQPQHF.

The V and J genes are TRBV28 and TRBJ2-7, with D unclear. From germline, CDR1 is MDHEN and CDR2 SYDVKM. Trimming stripped 8 bases from V and 3 bases from J, with 14 bases between. The CDR3 length is 13 residues. The CDR3 reads CASRRQDGYEQYV. The CDR3 DNA is TGTGCCAGCCGTCGGCAGGACGGCTACGAGCAGTACGTC.

This chain links TRBV15 with TRBJ2-7; 14 positions match TRBD2. The CDR3 contains 19 residues. V trimming: 4 bases; J trimming: 6 bases; junction bases outside the gene matches: 17. Germline lookup yields CDR1 LNHNV and CDR2 YYDKDF (reference sequence). CDR3 nucleotide sequence: TGTGCCACCAGCAAGGGGTCAGGAGGACTAGCGGGGGGCCTCCTCGAGCAGTACTTC. This translates into CATSKGSGGLAGGLLEQYF.

This clone has only a few counts. V gene TRBV7-9 combines with J gene TRBJ2-1; TRBD2 matches 11 bases. The V gene's germline CDR1 is SEHNR and CDR2 FQNEAQ (reference sequence). CDR3 size: 13 residues. V trimming: 6 bases; J trimming: 7 bases; junction bases outside the gene matches: 2. CDR3 loop: CASRLAGGNEQFF. The CDR3 DNA reads TGTGCCAGCAGGCTAGCGGGAGGAAATGAGCAGTTCTTC.

The sample holds many counts of this clone. The chain employs TRBV18 and TRBJ2-2; 8 bases agree with TRBD1. This CDR3 has 15 residues. Germline CDR1 KGHSH, CDR2 LQKENI. The V and J ends lost 8 bases and 5 bases, in that order; junction bases with no gene match: 10. Written as DNA, the CDR3 is TGTGCCAGCAGAGCCGGGACAGGAGGGACCGGGGAGCTGTTTTTT. Its protein is CASRAGTGGTGELFF.

The gene calls are TRBV7-2 and TRBJ2-5; D gene ambiguous. Trimming stripped 3 bases from V and 7 bases from J, with 12 bases between. The V gene's germline CDR1 is SGHTA and CDR2 FQGNSA. The CDR3 spans 13 residues. CDR3 sequence reads: CASSFIDVATQYF. DNA for the CDR3: TGTGCCAGCAGCTTCATAGACGTAGCGACCCAGTACTTC.

This clone was found a few times. V is TRBV7-9 and J is TRBJ2-2, with no clear D. Germline assignment: CDR1 SEHNR and CDR2 FQNEAQ (reference sequence). CDR3 length equals 13 residues. The V gene lost 5 bases and the J gene lost 3 bases, with 7 bases spanning the gap. CDR3 residues: CASSPKDTGELFF. The CDR3 coding sequence is TGTGCCAGCAGCCCAAAGGACACCGGGGAGCTGTTTTTT.

The chain has TRBV6-1 and TRBJ2-7, with unresolved D. This CDR3 comprises 15 residues. The V and J ends lost 7 bases and 7 bases respectively, with 23 bases between them. CDR1 and CDR2 from the germline V gene are MNHNS and SASEGT. The CDR3 sequence: CASTLDRTVSREQYF. CDR3 nucleotides: TGTGCCAGCACCTTGGACCGAACTGTATCCAGGGAGCAGTACTTC.

This clone was observed a few times. The chain couples TRBV14 to TRBJ1-2; maybe TRBD1 (5 bases). Germline CDR1 SGHDN, CDR2 FVKESK. Trimming shortened V by 7 bases and J by 3 bases, and 15 bases separated the two germline ends. This CDR3 has 14 amino acids. Here the CDR3 DNA reads TGTGCCAGCAACCCGTCGAGGGGCCACTATGGCTACACCTTC. The encoded protein is CASNPSRGHYGYTF.

The rearrangement uses TRBV30 and TRBJ2-3; D gene ambiguous. Germline V gives CDR1 GTSNPN, CDR2 SVGIG (reference sequence). CDR3 length: 13 residues. The V gene lost 4 bases and the J gene lost 0 bases, with 8 bases spanning the gap. The CDR3 protein is CAWKLASTDTQYF. In DNA, the CDR3 is TGTGCCTGGAAGTTAGCTAGCACAGATACGCAGTATTTT.

The V and J genes are TRBV7-6 and TRBJ2-5; D is uncertain. Germline V gene sequence: CDR1 SGHVS, CDR2 FNYEAQ. This CDR3 has 14 amino acids. Trimming shortened V by 2 bases and J by 1 base, and 8 bases separated the two germline ends. CDR3 coding DNA: TGTGCCAGCAGCTTACTAGGACCCCAAGAGACCCAGTACTTC. This sequence encodes CASSLLGPQETQYF.

The CDR3 DNA sequence: TGTGCCAGCGCCGGGCAGGGGTACACCGGGGAGCTGTTTTTT. Protein sequence: CASAGQGYTGELFF. The V call is TRBV11-3, the J call TRBJ2-2; TRBD1 is a possible D gene (6 bases). Per germline, CDR1 SGHNT and CDR2 YENEEA. This CDR3 has 14 residues. V lost 8 bases and J lost 3, with 13 bases in between.